This section outlines one TCR beta chain sequence together with its context. The method was immunoSEQ multiplex PCR; TCRdb's version includes in-frame clones alone and lacks a portion of them. The sample has 85,000 to 90,000 clones; under 95% are singletons. This sample was taken from a study of T cell changes during pregnancy in multiple sclerosis. V dropped 7 bases and J dropped 7; count of bases not matched to a gene: 9. CDR1 is GTSNPN and CDR2 is SVGIG in the germline V gene (reference sequence). The length of the CDR3 is 13 residues. The starting material was peripheral blood, obtained in the first trimester of pregnancy. The J gene is TRBJ2-2, the V gene TRBV30; 7 bases line up with TRBD1. The TCR originated in a female donor in good health, enrolled as a control in a pregnancy study. The chain's CDR3 is CAYQTGKDGELFF. Written as DNA, the CDR3 is TGTGCCTACCAGACAGGGAAGGACGGGGAGCTGTTTTTT.